The sequence of this T cell receptor (beta chain) was determined in a study of cytomegalovirus exposure and HLA in healthy donors. Whole-study results and caveats: Researchers reported that a few CMV-associated chains were confirmed in vitro as CMV antigen-specific.

V was shortened by 2 bases and J by 7 bases, with 15 bases between the two germline ends. CDR3 length: 15 residues. CDR1 is SEHNR, CDR2 FQNEAQ, per germline (reference sequence). Sequenced by immunoSEQ multiplex PCR; TCRdb stores in-frame clones only, minus some. The top ten hold about 5.7% of the sample, which has 90,000 to 100,000 clones, approximately 84% seen once. A remark on this clone: Its antigen is currently unknown.

What was sequenced was PBMCs. This rearrangement joins TRBV7-9 to TRBJ1-3; D is unclear. The sequence came from a man aged 18 to 35 in good health and CMV-seropositive. The CDR3 nucleotides read TGTGCCAGCAGCTTAACGGCCCAGCCGGGTAACACCATATATTTT. This codes for CASSLTAQPGNTIYF.